This T cell receptor beta chain appears in the sequencing data of a study of T cell changes during pregnancy in multiple sclerosis. V was cut by 4 bases and J by 3 bases, with 14 bases left in between. The germline V gene encodes CDR1 MDHEN and CDR2 SYDVKM. CDR3 size: 15 residues. Assay: immunoSEQ multiplex PCR; the TCRdb copy retains only in-frame clones and omits some. The sample lists tens of thousands of clones, roughly 92% occurring once. Sequenced here: CD8+ T cells from peripheral blood mononuclear cells, sampled in the third trimester of pregnancy. This sequence was found in a female donor with multiple sclerosis, enrolled in a pregnancy study. The chain carries TRBV28 and TRBJ2-3; D might be TRBD2 (6 bases). In DNA, the CDR3 is TGTGCCAGCAGTTCGGGCACTAGCAGGACAGATACGCAGTATTTT. Translation: CASSSGTSRTDTQYF.